This T cell receptor (beta chain) originates from a study of T cell repertoires in ileal Crohn's disease. The wider study: Thiopurines (around 10) or anti-TNF agents (roughly 18) were given postoperatively to about half. Notes on the study in general: Every patient over 26.8% clonality showed endoscopic recurrence.

CDR3 length equals 13 residues. CDR1 KGHSH and CDR2 LQKENI come from the germline V gene. With 5 bases clipped from V and 9 bases from J, the junction kept 7 bases outside the gene matches. A remark on this clone: What it binds is not known.

TCRB immunosequencing input was roughly 530 nanograms of biopsy DNA per sample. TCRdb's table, derived via immunoSEQ multiplex PCR, lists solely in-frame clones and lacks some. The table records about 5,400 clones, 75% to 90% of them present only once. The sequence was collected from an adult with Crohn's disease. The specimen was ileal tissue. V and J are TRBV18 and TRBJ1-5; 7 bases map to TRBD1. CDR3 coding DNA: TGTGCCAGCTCAACCGACAGGGTGGGGCCCCAGCATTTT. Translating it yields CASSTDRVGPQHF.